Detailed here is one TCR beta chain. This CDR3 comprises 17 residues. V was pared by 4 bases and J by 0 bases, with 4 bases of the junction left unmatched. The germline V gene has CDR1 ENHRY and CDR2 SYGVKD. The sample belongs to a study of blood T cell repertoires in COVID-19. Study-wide background: Donors in the United States, Italy and Spain gave samples during acute or convalescent COVID-19. Sample material is recorded as cDNA or gDNA derived from T cells, B-cell-depleted T cells, or PBMCs.

Under the authors' procedure: By means of reference gene primer amplification, nucleated cell counts were estimated. Clones were read by immunoSEQ multiplex PCR, and TCRdb kept only the in-frame ones, dropping some. V and J calls and clone size are given by that table; D and trimming were obtained from the DNA. The sample holds some 220,000 clones, 84% seen once. Sequencing input: peripheral blood. The chain links TRBV10-3 to TRBJ2-2; the match to TRBD2 covers 11 bases. The source of this sequence is an elderly woman with active or convalescent COVID-19. The chain's CDR3 is CAISGTSGLANTGELFF. In nucleotides, the CDR3 is TGTGCCATCAGTGGGACTAGCGGGCTAGCGAACACCGGGGAGCTGTTTTTT.